The rows below give T cell receptor beta chains drawn from one sample of a study of neurological immune-mediated disorders. A single record per CDR3 protein comes from TCRdb applying MiXCR to the 5' RACE reads. The top ten clones hold around 1.1% of a sample with about 89,000 distinct CDR3 sequences, 2% to 3% of them seen once. Source material: PBMCs. These receptors were obtained from a woman aged 25 to 39 with multiple sclerosis. Both conserved end residues are part of each CDR3. Fields, in order: V gene, J gene, D gene, CDR3 protein. A D gene is named only where the DNA matches it firmly.

TRBV5-1	TRBJ2-7	TRBD2	CASSLAMVAGTYEQYF
TRBV20-1	TRBJ2-4	NA	CSAVGTSKNIQYF
TRBV6-5	TRBJ2-7	TRBD2	CASSYSGGSYEQYF
TRBV20-1	TRBJ2-3	TRBD2	CSARNLAGTTTDTQYF
TRBV2	TRBJ1-1	NA	CASRDFLGYAFF
TRBV12-3/TRBV12-4	TRBJ2-7	TRBD1	CASSPTGMPYEQYF
TRBV14	TRBJ1-1	NA	CASSHYPYTEAFF
TRBV7-2	TRBJ1-3	TRBD1	CASSRRTGGNTIYF
TRBV20-1	TRBJ1-1	NA	CSATGSTDQNTEAFF
TRBV9	TRBJ2-1	TRBD2	CASSDPSGRAGEQFF
TRBV7-2	TRBJ2-5	NA	CASSLSPVTMETQYF
TRBV4-2	TRBJ2-7	TRBD2	CASSSGTSGPYEQYF
TRBV6-5	TRBJ2-5	NA	CASSYGRAETQYF
TRBV6-6	TRBJ2-3	TRBD2	CASSKSGRGSDTQYF
TRBV29-1	TRBJ1-2	NA	CSVGSELIGGYTF
TRBV15	TRBJ1-5	NA	CATSRSGGSNQPQHF
TRBV20-1	TRBJ2-3	TRBD1	CSAPGQATDTQYF
TRBV15	TRBJ2-5	NA	CATSTWTQRETQYF
TRBV12-3/TRBV12-4	TRBJ2-1	TRBD1	CASRPAGTGVNEQFF
TRBV28	TRBJ2-7	NA	CASSLAQGGEQYF
TRBV30	TRBJ1-1	NA	CASGGTQAFF
TRBV7-2	TRBJ2-3	NA	CASSSGGHTDTRYF
TRBV5-1	TRBJ2-7	NA	CASSLGLGLYEQYF
TRBV10-2	TRBJ2-3	TRBD2	CASSDLGTSGRAGTDTQYF
TRBV7-8	TRBJ2-7	TRBD2	CASSLMLAGGPEQYF
TRBV12-3/TRBV12-4	TRBJ1-3	NA	CASSLALASPGTIYF
TRBV6-5	TRBJ2-2	TRBD2	CASRKSGDYTGELFF
TRBV5-1	TRBJ1-1	NA	CASSLAIGLDTEAFF
TRBV14	TRBJ1-6	NA	CASSLEEYSPLHF
TRBV7-9	TRBJ1-4	NA	CASSSAVSGKLFF
TRBV20-1	TRBJ2-1	NA	CSARGWEKVHEQFF